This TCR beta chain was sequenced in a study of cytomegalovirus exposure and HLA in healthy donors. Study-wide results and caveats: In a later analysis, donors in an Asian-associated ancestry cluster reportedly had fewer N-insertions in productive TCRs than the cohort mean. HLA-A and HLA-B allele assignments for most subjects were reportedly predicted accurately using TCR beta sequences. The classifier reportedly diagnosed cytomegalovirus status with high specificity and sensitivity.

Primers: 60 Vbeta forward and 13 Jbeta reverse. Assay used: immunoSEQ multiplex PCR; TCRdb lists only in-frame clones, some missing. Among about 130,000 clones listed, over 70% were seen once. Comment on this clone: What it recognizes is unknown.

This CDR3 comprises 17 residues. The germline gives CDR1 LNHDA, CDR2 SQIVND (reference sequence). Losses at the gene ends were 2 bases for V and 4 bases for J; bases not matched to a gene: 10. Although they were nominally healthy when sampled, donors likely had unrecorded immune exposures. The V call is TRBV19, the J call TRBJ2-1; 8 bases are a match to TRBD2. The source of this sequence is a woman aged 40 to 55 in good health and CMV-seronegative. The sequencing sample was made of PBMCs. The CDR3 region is CASSISSGSQPYNEQFF. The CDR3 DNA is TGTGCCAGTAGTATATCGAGCGGGAGTCAACCTTACAATGAGCAGTTCTTC.